This T cell receptor beta chain stems from a study of shared clonotypes between healthy human individuals. Study-wide findings and caveats: The low donor count limited represented genetic and exposure-history diversity. Tissue TCR repertoires likely differ from these blood-only repertoires.

The repertoire was sequenced with immunoSEQ multiplex PCR; TCRdb's copy has only in-frame clones and lacks some. The sample shows 2 million to 2.5 million clones, roughly 93% of them seen only once. As to this clone: The antigen is undetermined.

Germline V lookup: CDR1 SGHNT, CDR2 YYREEE (reference sequence). The germline V and J ends were trimmed by 0 bases and 7 bases, with 6 bases remaining between them. The CDR3 totals 12 residues. The chain carries TRBV5-4 and TRBJ2-3, with D unclear. What was sequenced was naive CD4+ T cells from PBMCs. Documented subset: CD45RA+ positively selected. The sequence was obtained from a man aged 18 to 29 in good health. Some clones in this sample may be carry-over from other donors' samples. CDR3 DNA sequence: TGTGCCAGCAGCTTGGGAAGGTATACGCAGTATTTT. Translating gives CASSLGRYTQYF.